This T cell receptor beta chain is drawn from a study of human T cells and chemical hapten exposure. About the research overall: Throughout the roughly 26-week study, diphenylcyclopropenone was applied weekly to the patients' scalps.

This clonotype was seen only once. The CDR3 has 13 amino acids. The germline V gene encodes CDR1 SQVTM and CDR2 ANQGSEA. V lost 7 bases and J 7 bases, leaving 16 bases between the germline ends. Time point described: pre-sensitization, week 0. The sample's treatment: therapeutic diphenylcyclopropenone sensitization with weekly scalp DPC. The authors extracted total RNA from unfractionated whole blood. TCRdb itself ran the RACE reads through MiXCR, one entry per CDR3 protein. There are 33,000 or so distinct CDR3 sequences in the sample; 12% occur only once, and less than 2.5% lies in the top ten. This rearrangement joins TRBV29-1 to TRBJ2-2, with D perhaps being TRBD1 or TRBD2 (5 bases each). The receptor was isolated from a woman in her thirties or forties with alopecia areata. Some clones in this sample may be carry-over from other donors' samples. Here the sequenced sample was whole blood, taken in connection with sensitization to the hapten diphenylcyclopropenone (DPC). This CDR3 reads CSAVTRGDGELFF. The CDR3 nucleotides are TGCAGCGCCGTGACCCGAGGGGACGGGGAGCTGTTTTTT.